This T cell receptor (beta chain) was sequenced during a study of cytomegalovirus exposure and HLA in healthy donors. Overall study findings and caveats: Researchers catalogued some 160 TCR beta chains as cytomegalovirus-associated. Diagnosis of cytomegalovirus status made by the classifier reportedly showed high specificity and sensitivity.

The PCR had 60 Vbeta and 13 Jbeta primers. This table comes from immunoSEQ multiplex PCR, and its TCRdb copy is limited to in-frame clones, with some not included. Of about 160,000 clones listed, more than 75% are singletons. The length of the CDR3 is 15 residues. The V and J ends lost 5 bases and 12 bases, in that order; junction bases with no gene match: 15. In germline, CDR1 is SGHTA, CDR2 FQGNSA. For this clone: The target antigen is unknown.

The sample consisted of PBMCs. The J gene is TRBJ2-4, the V gene TRBV7-2, with 8 bases matching TRBD2. This TCR derives from a man younger than 35 in good health and CMV-seropositive. The CDR3: CASSPFPRGLDSQYF. The CDR3 DNA follows: TGTGCCAGCAGCCCTTTTCCCCGGGGACTAGATAGTCAGTACTTC. Looking up the rest from reference TRBV7-2 and TRBJ2-4 gives the full variable domain: GAGVSQSPSNKVTEKGKDVELRCDPISGHTALYWYRQSLGQGLEFLIYFQGNSAPDKSGLPSDRFSAERTGGSVSTLTIQRTQQEDSAVYLCASSPFPRGLDSQYFGAGTRLSVL.